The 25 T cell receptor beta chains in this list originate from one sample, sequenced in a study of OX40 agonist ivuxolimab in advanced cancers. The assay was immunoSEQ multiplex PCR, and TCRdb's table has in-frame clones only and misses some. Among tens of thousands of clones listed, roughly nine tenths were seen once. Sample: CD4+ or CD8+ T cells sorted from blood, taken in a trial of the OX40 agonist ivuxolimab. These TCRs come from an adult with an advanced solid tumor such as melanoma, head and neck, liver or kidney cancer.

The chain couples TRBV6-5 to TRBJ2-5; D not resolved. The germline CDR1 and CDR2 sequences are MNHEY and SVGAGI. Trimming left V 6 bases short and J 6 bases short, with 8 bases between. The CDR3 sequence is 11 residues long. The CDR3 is CASSTPKTQYF. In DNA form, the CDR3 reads TGTGCCAGCAGCACCCCGAAGACCCAGTACTTC.

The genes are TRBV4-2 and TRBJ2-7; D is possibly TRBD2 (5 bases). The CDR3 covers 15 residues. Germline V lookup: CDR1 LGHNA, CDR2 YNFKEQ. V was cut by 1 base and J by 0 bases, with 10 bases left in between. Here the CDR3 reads CASSQVSGSSYEQYF. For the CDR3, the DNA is TGTGCCAGCAGCCAAGTGAGCGGCAGCTCCTACGAGCAGTACTTC.

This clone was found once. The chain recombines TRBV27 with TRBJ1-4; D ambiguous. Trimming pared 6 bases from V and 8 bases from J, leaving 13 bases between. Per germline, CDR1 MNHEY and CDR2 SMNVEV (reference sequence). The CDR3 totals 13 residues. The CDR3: CASRITRGEKLFF. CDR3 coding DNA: TGTGCCAGCAGGATCACCAGAGGGGAAAAACTGTTTTTT.

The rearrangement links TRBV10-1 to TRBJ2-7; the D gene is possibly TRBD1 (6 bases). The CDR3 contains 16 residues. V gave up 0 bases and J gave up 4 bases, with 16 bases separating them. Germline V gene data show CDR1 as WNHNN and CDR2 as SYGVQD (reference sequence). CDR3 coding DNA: TGCGCCAGCAGTGAGTCGGGGGCTAGCCTAGGTTACGAGCAGTACTTC. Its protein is CASSESGASLGYEQYF.

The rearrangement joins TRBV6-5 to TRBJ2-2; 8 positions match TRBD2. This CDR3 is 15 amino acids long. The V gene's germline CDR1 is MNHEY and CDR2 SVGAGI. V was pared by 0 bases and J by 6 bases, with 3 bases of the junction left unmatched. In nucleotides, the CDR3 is TGTGCCAGCAGTTACTCGGCGCGGGGGGCCGGGGAGCTGTTTTTT. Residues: CASSYSARGAGELFF.

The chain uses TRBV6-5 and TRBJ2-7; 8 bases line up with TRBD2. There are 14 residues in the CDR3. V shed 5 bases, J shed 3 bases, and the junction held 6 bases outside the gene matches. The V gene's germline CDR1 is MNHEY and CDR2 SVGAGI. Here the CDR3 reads CASSESGRDYEQYF. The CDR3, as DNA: TGTGCCAGCAGTGAAAGCGGGAGAGACTACGAGCAGTACTTC.

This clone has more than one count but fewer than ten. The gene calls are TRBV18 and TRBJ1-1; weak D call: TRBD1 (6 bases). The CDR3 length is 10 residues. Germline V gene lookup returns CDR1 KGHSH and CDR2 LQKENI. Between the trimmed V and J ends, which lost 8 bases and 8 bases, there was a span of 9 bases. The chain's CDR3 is CASKGQEAFF. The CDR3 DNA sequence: TGTGCCAGCAAAGGACAGGAAGCTTTCTTT.

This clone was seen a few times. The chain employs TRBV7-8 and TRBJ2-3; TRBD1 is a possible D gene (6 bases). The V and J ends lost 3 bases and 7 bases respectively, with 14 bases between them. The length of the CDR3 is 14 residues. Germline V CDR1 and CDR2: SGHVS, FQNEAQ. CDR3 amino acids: CASSFLQGSHTQYF. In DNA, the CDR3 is TGTGCCAGCAGCTTTTTACAGGGCTCACATACGCAGTATTTT.

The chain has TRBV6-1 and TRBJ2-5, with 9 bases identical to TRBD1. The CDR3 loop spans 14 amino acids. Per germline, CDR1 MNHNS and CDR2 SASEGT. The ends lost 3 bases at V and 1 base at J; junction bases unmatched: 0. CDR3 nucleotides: TGTGCCAGCAGTGAGGGACAGGGCCAAGAGACCCAGTACTTC. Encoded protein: CASSEGQGQETQYF.

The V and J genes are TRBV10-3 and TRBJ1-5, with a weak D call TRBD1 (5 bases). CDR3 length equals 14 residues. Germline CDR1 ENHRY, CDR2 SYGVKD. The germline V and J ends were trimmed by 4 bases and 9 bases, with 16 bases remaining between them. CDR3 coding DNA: TGTGCCATCAGTGCGTCCCAGGGAAGTTGGCCCCAGCATTTT. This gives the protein CAISASQGSWPQHF.

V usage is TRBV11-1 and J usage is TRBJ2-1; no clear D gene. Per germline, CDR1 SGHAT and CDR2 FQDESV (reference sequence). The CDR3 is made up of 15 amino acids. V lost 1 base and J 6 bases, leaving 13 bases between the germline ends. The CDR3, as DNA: TGTGCCAGCAGCTTAGTTAGGCTAGTTGGCAATGAGCAGTTCTTC. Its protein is CASSLVRLVGNEQFF.

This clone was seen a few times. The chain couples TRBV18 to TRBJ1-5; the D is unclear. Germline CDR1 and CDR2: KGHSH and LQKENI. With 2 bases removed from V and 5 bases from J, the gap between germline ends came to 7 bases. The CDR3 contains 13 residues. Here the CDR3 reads CASSPGIDQPQHF. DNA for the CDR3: TGTGCCAGCTCACCAGGGATTGATCAGCCCCAGCATTTT.

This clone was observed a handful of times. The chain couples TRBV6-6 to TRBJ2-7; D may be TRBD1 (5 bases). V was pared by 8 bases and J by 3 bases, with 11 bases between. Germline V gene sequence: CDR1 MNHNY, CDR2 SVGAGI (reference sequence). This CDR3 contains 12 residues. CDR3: CASEDSHYEQYF. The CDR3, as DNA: TGTGCCAGCGAAGACAGCCACTACGAGCAGTACTTC.

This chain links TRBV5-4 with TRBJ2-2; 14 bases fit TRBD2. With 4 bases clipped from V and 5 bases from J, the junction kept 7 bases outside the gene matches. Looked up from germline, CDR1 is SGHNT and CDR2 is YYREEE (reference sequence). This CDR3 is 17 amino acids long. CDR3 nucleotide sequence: TGTGCCAGCAGCGGGGGACTAGCGGGGGAGCTAACCGGGGAGCTGTTTTTT. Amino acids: CASSGGLAGELTGELFF.

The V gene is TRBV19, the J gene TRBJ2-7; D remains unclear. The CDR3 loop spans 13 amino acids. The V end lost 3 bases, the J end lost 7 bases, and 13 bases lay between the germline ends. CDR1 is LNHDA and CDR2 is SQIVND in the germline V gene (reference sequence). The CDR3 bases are TGTGCCAGTAGTATCCTCTCCGGTTTTGAGCAGTACTTC. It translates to CASSILSGFEQYF.

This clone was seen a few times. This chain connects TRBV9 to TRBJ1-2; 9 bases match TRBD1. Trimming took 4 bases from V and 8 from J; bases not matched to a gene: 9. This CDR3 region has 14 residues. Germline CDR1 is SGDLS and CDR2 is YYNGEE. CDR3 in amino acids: CASSPSDRGGGYTF. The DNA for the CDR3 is TGTGCCAGCAGCCCCTCGGACAGGGGAGGAGGCTACACCTTC.

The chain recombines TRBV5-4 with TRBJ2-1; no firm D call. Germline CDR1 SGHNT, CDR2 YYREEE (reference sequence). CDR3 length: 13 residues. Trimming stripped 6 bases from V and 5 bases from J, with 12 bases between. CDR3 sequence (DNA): TGTGCCAGCAAAGGCGTCAATAACAATGAGCAGTTCTTC. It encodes CASKGVNNNEQFF.

This chain's CDR3 is CASSLVHFPGNTEAFF. The CDR3 coding sequence is TGTGCCAGCAGCTTAGTCCACTTTCCAGGGAACACTGAAGCTTTCTTT. The V gene is TRBV11-2, the J gene TRBJ1-1; D unresolved. V was clipped by 1 base and J by 1 base, with 13 bases between them. Germline loops: CDR1 SGHAT, CDR2 FQNNGV. CDR3 length equals 16 residues.

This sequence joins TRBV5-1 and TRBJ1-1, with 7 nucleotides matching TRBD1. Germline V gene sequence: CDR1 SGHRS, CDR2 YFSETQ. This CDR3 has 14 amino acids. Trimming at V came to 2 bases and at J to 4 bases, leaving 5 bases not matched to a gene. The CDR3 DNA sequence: TGCGCCAGCAGCTTACAGGGGTTTGGCACTGAAGCTTTCTTT. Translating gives CASSLQGFGTEAFF.

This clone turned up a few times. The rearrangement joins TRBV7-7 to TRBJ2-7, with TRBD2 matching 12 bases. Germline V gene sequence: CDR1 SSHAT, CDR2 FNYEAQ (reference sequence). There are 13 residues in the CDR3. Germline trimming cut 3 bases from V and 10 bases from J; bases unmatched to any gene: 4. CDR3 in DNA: TGTGCCAGCAGCTTGACTAGCGGGAGTAGTCAGTACTTC. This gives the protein CASSLTSGSSQYF.

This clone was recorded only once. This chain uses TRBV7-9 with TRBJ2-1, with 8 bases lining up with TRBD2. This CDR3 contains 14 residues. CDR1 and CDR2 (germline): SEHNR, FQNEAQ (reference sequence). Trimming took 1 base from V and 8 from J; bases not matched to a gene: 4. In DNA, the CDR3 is TGTGCCAGCAGCTTAGACCTAGCGGGTTATGAGCAGTTCTTC. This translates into CASSLDLAGYEQFF.

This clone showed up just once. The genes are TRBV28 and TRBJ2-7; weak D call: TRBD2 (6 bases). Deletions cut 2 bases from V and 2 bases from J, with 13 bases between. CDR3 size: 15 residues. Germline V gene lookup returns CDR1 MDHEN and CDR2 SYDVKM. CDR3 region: CASSLGGTVAYEQYF. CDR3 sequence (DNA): TGTGCCAGCAGTTTAGGGGGGACGGTCGCCTACGAGCAGTACTTC.

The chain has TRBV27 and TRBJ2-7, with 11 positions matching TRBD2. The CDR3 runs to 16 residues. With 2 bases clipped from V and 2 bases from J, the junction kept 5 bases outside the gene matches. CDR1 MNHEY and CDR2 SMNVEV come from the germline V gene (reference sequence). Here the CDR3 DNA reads TGTGCCAGCAGTTTACTAGCGGGAGGCTTAACCTACGAGCAGTACTTC. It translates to CASSLLAGGLTYEQYF.

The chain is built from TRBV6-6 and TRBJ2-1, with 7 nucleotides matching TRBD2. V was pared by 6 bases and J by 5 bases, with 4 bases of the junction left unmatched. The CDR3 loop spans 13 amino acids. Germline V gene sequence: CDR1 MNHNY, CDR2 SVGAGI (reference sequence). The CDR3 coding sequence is TGTGCCAGCAGCCGCCGGGGGGACAATGAGCAGTTCTTC. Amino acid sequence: CASSRRGDNEQFF.

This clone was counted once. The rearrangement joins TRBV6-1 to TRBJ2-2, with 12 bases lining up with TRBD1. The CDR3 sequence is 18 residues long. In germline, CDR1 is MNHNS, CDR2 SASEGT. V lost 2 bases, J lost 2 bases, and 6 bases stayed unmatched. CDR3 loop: CASSEIGTGGANTGELFF. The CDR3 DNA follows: TGTGCCAGCAGTGAAATTGGGACAGGGGGCGCCAACACCGGGGAGCTGTTTTTT.